This T cell receptor (beta chain) comes out of a study of tumor-infiltrating lymphocytes in oesophageal squamous cell carcinoma. TCRdb recomputed calls from the PCR reads with MiXCR, one row per CDR3 protein. The sample carries 15,000 to 18,000 distinct CDR3 sequences, roughly half recorded once. This CDR3 has 16 amino acids. From germline, CDR1 is SGHVS and CDR2 FQNEAQ. The sample was esophageal tumor tissue. The chain is built from TRBV7-8 and TRBJ2-1; 10 bases align to TRBD2. The J call is doubtful: the DNA matches TRBJ2-7 better. This clonotype was sampled from a female donor with esophageal squamous cell carcinoma. DNA for the CDR3: TGTGCCAGCAGCTTAGCGACCAGCGGGAGGGCCGATACGCAGTACTTC. Protein sequence: CASSLATSGRADTQYF.